These 28 T cell receptor beta chains share one sample of origin, sequenced in a study of control samples from healthy donors and cancer patients (TCRdb year 2020). The library relied on the immunoSEQ multiplex PCR assay. Entries here come from immuneACCESS through TCRdb and include only in-frame sequences with V and J called. Some clones fail to appear in such tables; in the studies checked, an unresolved V gene covers under half of the shortfall, and the cause of the remainder is unknown. In all, the sample holds some 150,000 clones, and about 90% of those were seen once. The ten largest clones represent under 9% of the sample. Material: blood. The receptors here all came from a man between 18 and 29 years old in good health.

This rearrangement joins TRBV27 to TRBJ2-7; D is undetermined. Trimming stripped 3 bases from V and 7 bases from J, with 13 bases between. The CDR3 covers 13 residues. CDR1 and CDR2 from the germline V gene are MNHEY and SMNVEV (reference sequence). The CDR3 DNA follows: TGTGCCAGCAGTTTGGCATCTTATGAGGAGCAGTACTTC. Its translation: CASSLASYEEQYF.

The rearrangement uses TRBV6-5 and TRBJ1-1, with D possibly TRBD1 on 5 matching bases. Deletions cut 7 bases from V and 7 bases from J, with 10 bases between. The CDR3 has 11 amino acids. Germline CDR1 is MNHEY and CDR2 is SVGAGI. CDR3 sequence (DNA): TGTGCCAGCATCAGGGTTTTTGAAGCTTTCTTT. Translation: CASIRVFEAFF.

This chain uses TRBV29-1 with TRBJ1-2; D not resolved. V was cut by 3 bases and J by 13 bases, with 15 bases left in between. Germline lookup yields CDR1 SQVTM and CDR2 ANQGSEA. This CDR3 has 11 amino acids. This chain's CDR3 is CSVEVGQSSTF. The CDR3 DNA sequence: TGCAGCGTTGAGGTTGGGCAGTCTTCCACCTTC.

V and J are TRBV3-1 (or the pseudogene TRBV3-2) and TRBJ2-7, with D perhaps being TRBD1 or TRBD2 (5 bases each). V was trimmed by 4 bases and J by 4 bases, leaving 14 bases between them. Germline lookup yields CDR1 LGHDT and CDR2 YNNKEL (reference sequence). The CDR3 spans 14 residues. The CDR3 reads CASSPWDGLYEQYF. The CDR3 coding sequence is TGTGCCAGCAGCCCCTGGGACGGGCTGTACGAGCAGTACTTC.

V and J are TRBV5-6 and TRBJ1-2, with D hard to call. Germline assignment: CDR1 SGHDT and CDR2 YYEEEE. The germline V and J ends were trimmed by 5 bases and 6 bases, with 23 bases remaining between them. The CDR3 contains 16 residues. CDR3 sequence reads: CASSLGISSLRDGYTF. For the CDR3, the DNA is TGTGCCAGCAGTTTAGGGATTTCCTCCCTAAGAGATGGCTACACCTTC.

J is TRBJ1-5 and V is TRBV2; a weak D match, TRBD1 (5 bases). V dropped 6 bases and J dropped 1 base, with 16 bases sitting between them. The CDR3 is 16 amino acids. From germline, CDR1 is SNHLY and CDR2 FYNNEI. For the CDR3, the DNA is TGTGCCAGCAGGGAGGACCGCCGGGACAGCAATCAGCCCCAGCATTTT. The encoded protein is CASREDRRDSNQPQHF.

This chain links TRBV29-1 with TRBJ1-1; no reliable D call. Germline CDR1 SQVTM, CDR2 ANQGSEA. V was clipped by 7 bases and J by 4 bases, with 4 bases between them. The length of the CDR3 is 9 residues. CDR3 region: CSGGTEAFF. CDR3 coding DNA: TGCAGCGGGGGCACTGAAGCTTTCTTT.

In this sample, this clone turned up a few times. The V gene is TRBV14, the J gene TRBJ2-3; the match to TRBD2 covers 13 bases. CDR1 and CDR2 (germline): SGHDN, FVKESK. The CDR3 is 18 amino acids. J was trimmed by 9 bases and V by 4 bases; bases with no gene match: 16. Here the CDR3 reads CASSPSQGLAGTLRTQYF. DNA of the CDR3: TGTGCCAGCAGCCCCTCCCAGGGACTAGCGGGGACTCTTCGCACGCAGTATTTT.

V and J are TRBV2 and TRBJ2-2; possible D gene TRBD1, 6 bases. Germline lookup yields CDR1 SNHLY and CDR2 FYNNEI. V was pared by 7 bases and J by 6 bases, with 12 bases between. The CDR3 totals 13 residues. CDR3 nucleotides: TGTGCCAGCAAGACAGGCGGCGCCGGGGAGCTGTTTTTT. Translation: CASKTGGAGELFF.

The chain has TRBV13 and TRBJ1-5; 10 nucleotides line up with TRBD1. This CDR3 has 14 amino acids. The V gene's germline CDR1 is PRHDT and CDR2 FYEKMQ (reference sequence). The V gene end was trimmed by 5 bases and the J gene end by 6 bases; junction bases not matched to a gene: 4. The CDR3 DNA sequence: TGTGCCAGCAGCCAGACAGGGGGCGGTCAGCCCCAGCATTTT. It codes for CASSQTGGGQPQHF.

The chain joins TRBV18 to TRBJ2-3; D remains unclear. The V end was cut by 3 bases, the J end by 3 bases, with 7 bases between. Germline V gene lookup returns CDR1 KGHSH and CDR2 LQKENI. The CDR3 extends over 13 amino acids. Here the CDR3 reads CASSPRETDTQYF. CDR3 sequence (DNA): TGTGCCAGCTCACCTCGCGAGACAGATACGCAGTATTTT. The entire variable domain, with the rest obtained from reference TRBV18 and TRBJ2-3, is as follows: NAGVMQNPRHLVRRRGQEARLRCSPMKGHSHVYWYRQLPEEGLKFMVYLQKENIIDESGMPKERFSAEFPKEGPSILRIQQVVRGDSAAYFCASSPRETDTQYFGPGTRLTVL.

CDR3 protein: CASSHPGLAGRPLETQYF. The CDR3 nucleotides read TGCGCCAGCAGCCATCCAGGACTAGCGGGGCGGCCATTGGAGACCCAGTACTTC. The chain recombines TRBV4-1 with TRBJ2-5, with 12 bases identical to TRBD2. Germline V CDR1 and CDR2: MGHRA, YSYEKL. This CDR3 contains 18 residues. Germline trimming cut 3 bases from V and 5 bases from J; bases unmatched to any gene: 13.

The count of this clone is one. This sequence joins TRBV19 and TRBJ2-3; TRBD1 aligns across 9 bases. Trimming took 6 bases from V and 2 from J; bases not matched to a gene: 6. Germline lookup yields CDR1 LNHDA and CDR2 SQIVND (reference sequence). The CDR3 spans 15 residues. In DNA, the CDR3 is TGTGCCAGTAGACGACAGGGGGGGGACACAGATACGCAGTATTTT. It specifies CASRRQGGDTDTQYF.

This chain connects TRBV7-2 to TRBJ2-1; TRBD2 agrees at 8 bases. CDR1 is SGHTA and CDR2 is FQGNSA in the germline V gene. This CDR3 is built from 16 residues. J was trimmed by 5 bases and V by 3 bases; bases with no gene match: 9. DNA for the CDR3: TGTGCCAGCAGCTTGTTGAGACTAGCGACGAACAATGAGCAGTTCTTC. Amino acid sequence: CASSLLRLATNNEQFF.

This chain links TRBV2 with TRBJ1-5; D ambiguous. Germline V gene sequence: CDR1 SNHLY, CDR2 FYNNEI. With 3 bases removed from V and 0 bases from J, the gap between germline ends came to 9 bases. CDR3 length equals 15 residues. The CDR3 DNA reads as TGTGCCAGCAGTGATCGGGCAGATAGCAATCAGCCCCAGCATTTT. This gives the protein CASSDRADSNQPQHF.

A word on this clone: A read error may account for a junction end that differs from germline. This chain links TRBV27 with TRBJ1-3; D gene uncertain. The CDR3 is made up of 14 amino acids. Germline CDR1 is MNHEY and CDR2 is SMNVEV (reference sequence). The CDR3 coding sequence is TGTGCCAGCAGCTTATCAGGCAGAGGAAACACCATATATTTT. It encodes CASSLSGRGNTIYF.

The chain couples TRBV7-9 to TRBJ2-5, with unresolved D. Germline V lookup: CDR1 SEHNR, CDR2 FQNEAQ (reference sequence). V was clipped by 5 bases and J by 5 bases, with 12 bases between them. The CDR3 extends over 13 amino acids. The CDR3 here is CASSETLWETQYF. CDR3 DNA sequence: TGTGCCAGCAGCGAGACCCTATGGGAGACCCAGTACTTC.

V usage is TRBV7-9 and J usage is TRBJ2-1; the D gene could be TRBD1 or TRBD2 (6 bases each). Germline CDR1 SEHNR, CDR2 FQNEAQ (reference sequence). The CDR3 extends over 12 amino acids. Deletions cut 2 bases from V and 8 bases from J, with 7 bases between. CDR3 sequence: CASSLRGDEQFF. DNA for the CDR3: TGTGCCAGCAGCTTAAGGGGGGATGAGCAGTTCTTC. Looking up the rest from reference TRBV7-9 and TRBJ2-1 gives the full variable domain: DTGVSQNPRHKITKRGQNVTFRCDPISEHNRLYWYRQTLGQGPEFLTYFQNEAQLEKSRLLSDRFSAERPKGSFSTLEIQRTEQGDSAMYLCASSLRGDEQFFGPGTRLTVL.

V usage is TRBV11-3 and J usage is TRBJ2-1; 8 bases align to TRBD2. The CDR3 length is 15 residues. Trimming at V came to 5 bases and at J to 8 bases, leaving 11 bases not matched to a gene. Germline V gene sequence: CDR1 SGHNT, CDR2 YENEEA. The CDR3 DNA is TGTGCCAGCAGCGCGACGGGACTAGTTGAGTATGAGCAGTTCTTC. It translates to CASSATGLVEYEQFF.

A single count supports this clone. The genes are TRBV3-1 (or the pseudogene TRBV3-2) and TRBJ2-2; TRBD2 might be the D (5 bases). The germline V gene has CDR1 LGHDT and CDR2 YNNKEL (reference sequence). This CDR3 has 15 amino acids. The V end was cut by 7 bases, the J end by 1 base, with 13 bases between. CDR3 residues: CASTPREGNTGELFF. CDR3 coding DNA: TGTGCCAGCACCCCTCGCGAGGGGAACACCGGGGAGCTGTTTTTT.

J is TRBJ2-1 and V is TRBV7-9, with no clear D. Germline loops: CDR1 SEHNR, CDR2 FQNEAQ (reference sequence). V lost 5 bases and J lost 3, with 11 bases in between. The CDR3 loop spans 14 amino acids. CDR3 amino acids: CASSRKTDYNEQFF. CDR3 nucleotides: TGTGCCAGCAGCCGAAAGACGGACTACAATGAGCAGTTCTTC.

This chain joins TRBV7-6 and TRBJ2-7; D might be TRBD1 (6 bases). The germline V gene has CDR1 SGHVS and CDR2 FNYEAQ. Trimming stripped 5 bases from V and 2 bases from J, with 19 bases between. The CDR3 extends over 16 amino acids. CDR3 nucleotide sequence: TGTGCCAGCAGCCTGCGGACAGAGCCAACCCCCTACGAGCAGTACTTC. It is translated as CASSLRTEPTPYEQYF.

The chain recombines TRBV5-1 with TRBJ1-3; 9 nucleotides align to TRBD1. CDR1 and CDR2 from the germline V gene are SGHRS and YFSETQ. Germline trimming cut 3 bases from V and 2 bases from J; bases unmatched to any gene: 3. This CDR3 region has 15 residues. The CDR3 region is CASSSGTGPGNTIYF. The CDR3 DNA reads TGCGCCAGCAGCTCCGGGACAGGGCCTGGAAACACCATATATTTT.

The gene calls are TRBV4-1 and TRBJ1-5; D possibly corresponds to TRBD1 (5 bases). The CDR3 is 13 amino acids. Trimming removed 10 bases from V and 7 bases from J, with 17 bases in between. Germline CDR1 and CDR2: MGHRA and YSYEKL. The CDR3 spells CATGDGFEQPQHF. Written as DNA, the CDR3 is TGCGCCACGGGGGATGGGTTCGAGCAGCCCCAGCATTTT.

The V gene is TRBV3-1 (or the pseudogene TRBV3-2), the J gene TRBJ1-1; no definite D call. Trimming cost V 1 base and J 1 base, with 7 bases left between them. This CDR3 has 14 amino acids. Germline assignment: CDR1 LGHDT and CDR2 YNNKEL (reference sequence). CDR3 nucleotides: TGTGCCAGCAGCCAAGCCGGGTGGAACACTGAAGCTTTCTTT. This sequence encodes CASSQAGWNTEAFF.

V gene TRBV6-6 combines with J gene TRBJ2-2; D perhaps matches TRBD1 (6 bases). The CDR3 covers 15 residues. CDR1 is MNHNY and CDR2 is SVGAGI in the germline V gene (reference sequence). Trimming removed 2 bases from V and 5 bases from J, with 12 bases in between. The CDR3 DNA follows: TGTGCCAGCAGTTACCCGGGACAAGCTACCGGGGAGCTGTTTTTT. Translating it yields CASSYPGQATGELFF.

The chain carries TRBV19 and TRBJ1-2, with no clear D. The V end was cut by 1 base, the J end by 5 bases, with 5 bases between. The CDR3 contains 12 residues. The germline V gene encodes CDR1 LNHDA and CDR2 SQIVND (reference sequence). The CDR3 DNA reads as TGTGCCAGTAGTATAGTTCCGTATGGCTACACCTTC. Amino acid sequence: CASSIVPYGYTF.

The V and J genes are TRBV2 and TRBJ2-2, with D tentatively TRBD1 (5 bases). Per germline, CDR1 SNHLY and CDR2 FYNNEI. Trimming removed 0 bases from V and 2 bases from J, with 13 bases in between. The CDR3 has 17 residues. The CDR3 is CASSEALHRINTGELFF. CDR3 coding DNA: TGTGCCAGCAGTGAAGCGCTTCACAGGATCAACACCGGGGAGCTGTTTTTT. Using reference TRBV2 and TRBJ2-2 for the parts outside the CDR3, the full variable domain is EPEVTQTPSHQVTQMGQEVILRCVPISNHLYFYWYRQILGQKVEFLVSFYNNEISEKSEIFDDQFSVERPDGSNFTLKIRSTKLEDSAMYFCASSEALHRINTGELFFGEGSRLTVL.